The clone carrying this TCR beta chain was found once. This entry belongs to a study of PD-L1 blockade in urothelial cancer. On the study more broadly: At some point between 2014 and 2016 therapy began: atezolizumab 1,200 mg intravenously every 3 weeks. Among blood samples, the median T cell count was approximately 150,000. Of prior chemotherapy regimens, patients had received between 0 and 3.

The time point: pretreatment peripheral blood. Per the germline V gene, CDR1 is ENHRY and CDR2 is SYGVKD. The CDR3 runs 13 residues. Trimming pared 6 bases from V and 8 bases from J, leaving 14 bases between. The protocol was immunoSEQ multiplex PCR, while the TCRdb copy is restricted to in-frame clones and leaves out a portion. This sample carries approximately 50,000 clones, over 65% of them seen once, and the ten largest clones take roughly 1.3%. The receptor's source is a man in his forties or fifties with urothelial cancer. The specimen comprised PBMCs, sampled around atezolizumab (anti-PD-L1) treatment. This rearrangement joins TRBV10-3 to TRBJ2-1, with D uncertain. CDR3 residues: CAISPPGEDEQFF. The CDR3 coding sequence is TGTGCCATCAGCCCGCCGGGTGAGGATGAGCAGTTCTTC.